Sequencing of this T cell receptor beta chain was carried out in a study of control samples from healthy donors and cancer patients. Measured with immunoSEQ multiplex PCR; TCRdb has only the in-frame clones, and not every one. Counted here are roughly 86,000 clones, over 90% occurring once; the ten biggest clones make up 1.5%. J gave up 6 bases and V 6 bases, and 5 bases lay outside the gene matches. Looked up from germline, CDR1 is MNHEY and CDR2 is SVGAGI. The CDR3 has 13 amino acids. The chain recombines TRBV6-5 with TRBJ1-5; 7 bases align to TRBD1. This TCR was recovered from a woman aged 30 to 39 in good health. Specimen: blood. The CDR3 DNA reads as TGTGCCAGCAGGGTCTACAGGGGTCAGCCCCAGCATTTT. This translates into CASRVYRGQPQHF.